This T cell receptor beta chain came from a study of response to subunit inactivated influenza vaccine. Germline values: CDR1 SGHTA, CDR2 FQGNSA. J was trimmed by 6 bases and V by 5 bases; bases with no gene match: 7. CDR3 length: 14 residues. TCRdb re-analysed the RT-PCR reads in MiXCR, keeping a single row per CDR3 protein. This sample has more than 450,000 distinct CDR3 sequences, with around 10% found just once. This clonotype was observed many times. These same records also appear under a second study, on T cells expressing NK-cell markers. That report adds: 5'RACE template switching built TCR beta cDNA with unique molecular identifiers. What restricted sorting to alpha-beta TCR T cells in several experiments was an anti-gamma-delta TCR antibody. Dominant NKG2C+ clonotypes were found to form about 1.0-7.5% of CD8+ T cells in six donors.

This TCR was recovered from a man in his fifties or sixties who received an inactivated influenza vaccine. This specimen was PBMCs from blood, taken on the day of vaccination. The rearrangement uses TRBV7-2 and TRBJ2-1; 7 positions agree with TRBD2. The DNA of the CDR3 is TGTGCCAGCAGCCGAACCGGGACTATCAATGAGCAGTTCTTC. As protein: CASSRTGTINEQFF.